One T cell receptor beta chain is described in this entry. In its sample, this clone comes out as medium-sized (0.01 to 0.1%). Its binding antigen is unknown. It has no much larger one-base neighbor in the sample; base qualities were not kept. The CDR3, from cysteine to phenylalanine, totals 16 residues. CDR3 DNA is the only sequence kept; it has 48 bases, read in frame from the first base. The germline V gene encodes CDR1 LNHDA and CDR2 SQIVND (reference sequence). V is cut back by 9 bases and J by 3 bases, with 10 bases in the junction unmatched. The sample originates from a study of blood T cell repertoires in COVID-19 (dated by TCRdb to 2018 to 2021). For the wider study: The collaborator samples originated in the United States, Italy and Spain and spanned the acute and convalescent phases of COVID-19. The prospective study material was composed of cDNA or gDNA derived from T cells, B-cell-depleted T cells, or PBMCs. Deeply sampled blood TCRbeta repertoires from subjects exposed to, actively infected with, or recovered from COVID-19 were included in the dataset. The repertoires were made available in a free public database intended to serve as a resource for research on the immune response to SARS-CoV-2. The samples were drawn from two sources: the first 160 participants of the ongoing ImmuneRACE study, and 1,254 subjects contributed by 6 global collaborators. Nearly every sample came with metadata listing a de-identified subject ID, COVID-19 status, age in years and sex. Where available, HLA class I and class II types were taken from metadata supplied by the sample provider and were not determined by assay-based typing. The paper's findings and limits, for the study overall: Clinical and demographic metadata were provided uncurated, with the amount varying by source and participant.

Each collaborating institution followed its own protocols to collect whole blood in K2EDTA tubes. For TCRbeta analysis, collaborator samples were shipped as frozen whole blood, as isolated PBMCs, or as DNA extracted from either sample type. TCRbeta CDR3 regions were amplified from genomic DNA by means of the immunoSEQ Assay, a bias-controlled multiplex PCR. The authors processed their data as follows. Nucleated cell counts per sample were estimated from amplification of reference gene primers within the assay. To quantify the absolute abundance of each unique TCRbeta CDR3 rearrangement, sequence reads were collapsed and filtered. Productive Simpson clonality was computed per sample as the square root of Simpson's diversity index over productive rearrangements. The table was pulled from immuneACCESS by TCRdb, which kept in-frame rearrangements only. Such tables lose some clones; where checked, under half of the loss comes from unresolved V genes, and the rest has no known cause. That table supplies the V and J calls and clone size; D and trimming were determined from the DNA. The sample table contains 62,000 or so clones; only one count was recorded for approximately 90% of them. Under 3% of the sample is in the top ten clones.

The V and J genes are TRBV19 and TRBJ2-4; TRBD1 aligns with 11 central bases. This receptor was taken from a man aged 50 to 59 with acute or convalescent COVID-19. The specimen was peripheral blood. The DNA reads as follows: TGTGCCAGCTTGGGACAGGGGGTTATGGGCAAAAACATTCAGTACTTC. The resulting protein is CASLGQGVMGKNIQYF.